The source of this T cell receptor (beta chain) is a study of T cell responses to AZD1222 COVID-19 vaccine. Remarks on this clone: The target antigen is unknown.

Study-wide results and limits: Sampled repertoires all dated from after the peak T cell response.

Trimming pared 8 bases from V and 3 bases from J, leaving 16 bases between. The CDR3 spans 15 residues. Germline V gene sequence: CDR1 MNHEY, CDR2 SVGAGI. TCRdb's table, derived via immunoSEQ multiplex PCR, lists solely in-frame clones and lacks some. Altogether approximately 67,000 clones are present, around four fifths being singletons, with the ten largest covering 5% to 6.5%. Second-dose groups at about 4 or about 12 weeks were pooled. This TCR was recovered from an adult who received the AZD1222 COVID-19 vaccine. The sample in question was peripheral blood, obtained 28 days after the second AZD1222 dose. The chain employs TRBV6-5 and TRBJ1-4; no firm D call. DNA of the CDR3: TGTGCCAGCCGGTACAATTGGGTTGCTAATGAAAAACTGTTTTTT. It yields the protein CASRYNWVANEKLFF.